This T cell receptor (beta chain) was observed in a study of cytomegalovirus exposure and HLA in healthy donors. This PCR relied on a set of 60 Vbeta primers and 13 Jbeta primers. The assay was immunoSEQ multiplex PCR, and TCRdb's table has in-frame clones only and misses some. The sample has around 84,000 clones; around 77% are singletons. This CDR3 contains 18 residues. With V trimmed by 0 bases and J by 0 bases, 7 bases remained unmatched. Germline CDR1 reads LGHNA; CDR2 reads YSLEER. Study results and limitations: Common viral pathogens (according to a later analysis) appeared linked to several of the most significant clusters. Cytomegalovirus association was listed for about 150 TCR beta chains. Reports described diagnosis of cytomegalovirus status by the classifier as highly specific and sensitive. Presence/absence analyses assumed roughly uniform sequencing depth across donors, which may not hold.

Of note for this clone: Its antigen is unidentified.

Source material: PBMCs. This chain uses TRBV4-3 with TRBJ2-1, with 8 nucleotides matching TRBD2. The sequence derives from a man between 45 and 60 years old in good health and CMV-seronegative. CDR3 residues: CASSQDWAGGLSYNEQFF. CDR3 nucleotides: TGCGCCAGCAGCCAAGATTGGGCGGGGGGACTCTCCTACAATGAGCAGTTCTTC.